This entry features one T cell receptor (beta chain) sequence. The antigen is unknown. Each of the donors was a healthy adult who was HIV-negative and had not had a recent acute infection or vaccination. The sample comes from a study of shared clonotypes between healthy human individuals. The study, taken as a whole, reports: The small donor group covered limited genetic and exposure diversity.

The test was conducted at deep level. The genomic DNA of each subset was split evenly across several immunoSEQ plates. Assay: immunoSEQ multiplex PCR; the TCRdb copy retains only in-frame clones and omits some. Of 1.4 million or so clones in the sample, less than 99% were seen once. Germline assignment: CDR1 SGHRS and CDR2 YFSETQ. The CDR3 totals 13 residues. The V and J ends lost 0 bases and 3 bases respectively, with 7 bases between them. The source is a man aged 25 to 45 in good health. The sample consisted of naive CD4+ T cells sorted from blood. Specified subset: CD45RA+ positively selected. V gene TRBV5-1 combines with J gene TRBJ2-7; no definite D call. CDR3 nucleotides: TGCGCCAGCAGCTTGGAGTCGGGCTACGAGCAGTACTTC. This translates into CASSLESGYEQYF.